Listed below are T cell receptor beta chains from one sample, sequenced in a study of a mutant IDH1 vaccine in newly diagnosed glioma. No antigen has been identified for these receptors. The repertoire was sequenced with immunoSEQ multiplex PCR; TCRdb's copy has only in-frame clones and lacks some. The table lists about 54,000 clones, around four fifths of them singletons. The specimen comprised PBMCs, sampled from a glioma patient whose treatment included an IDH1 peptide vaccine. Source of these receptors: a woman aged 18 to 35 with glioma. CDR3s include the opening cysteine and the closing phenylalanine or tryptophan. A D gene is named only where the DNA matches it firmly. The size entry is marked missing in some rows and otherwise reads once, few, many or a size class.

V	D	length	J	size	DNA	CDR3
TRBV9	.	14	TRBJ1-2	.	TGTGCCAGCAGCGTAGAGGGCAGTTCTGGAGGCTACACCTTC	CASSVEGSSGGYTF
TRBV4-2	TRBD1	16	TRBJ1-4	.	TGTGCCAGCAGCCAAGATTTGGGACAGCTTAATGAAAAACTGTTTTTT	CASSQDLGQLNEKLFF
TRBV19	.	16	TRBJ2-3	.	TGTGCCAGTAGTATAGGGGACTGGTCCGCGGCAGATACGCAGTATTTT	CASSIGDWSAADTQYF
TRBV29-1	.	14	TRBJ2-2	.	TGCAGCGTTGAAGTCCCCCTAAAGGGCGGGGAGCTGTTTTTT	CSVEVPLKGGELFF
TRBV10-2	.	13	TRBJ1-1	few	TGCGCCAGCACAGGACAGTCGAACACTGAAGCTTTCTTT	CASTGQSNTEAFF
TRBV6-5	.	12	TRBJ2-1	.	TGTGCCAGCAGGACTTCTCAGGGCATGGAGTTCTTC	CASRTSQGMEFF
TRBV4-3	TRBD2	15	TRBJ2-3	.	TGCGCCAGCAGCCAGGAAGGACTAGCGACAGATACGCAGTATTTT	CASSQEGLATDTQYF
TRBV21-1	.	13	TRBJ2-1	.	TGTGCCAGCACCGTACTAGCCTCACATCAGCGGTTCTTC	CASTVLASHQRFF
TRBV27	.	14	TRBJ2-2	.	TGTGCCAGCAGTTTATCCGGCAACACCGGGGAGCTGTTTTTT	CASSLSGNTGELFF
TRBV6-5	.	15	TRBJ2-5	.	TGTGCCAGCAGTTACTACTCGGGGGTAGGAGAGACCCAGTACTTC	CASSYYSGVGETQYF
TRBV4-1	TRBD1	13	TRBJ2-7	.	TGCGCCAGCAGCCGGACAGGGGAGCACGAGCAGTACTTC	CASSRTGEHEQYF
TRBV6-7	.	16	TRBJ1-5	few	TGTGCCAGCAGTTATGAATACCCAGAAGGCAATCAGCCCCAGCATTTT	CASSYEYPEGNQPQHF
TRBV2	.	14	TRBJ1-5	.	TGTGCCAGCAGTGAGAGACCTTACAATCAGCCCCAGCATTTT	CASSERPYNQPQHF
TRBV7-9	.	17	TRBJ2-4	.	TGTGCCAGCAGCTCCGCGGCCGGGGGCCTTGAGAGAAACATTCAGTACTTC	CASSSAAGGLERNIQYF
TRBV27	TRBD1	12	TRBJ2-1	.	TGTGCCAGCAGGGGACAGGGGGATGAGCAGTTCTTC	CASRGQGDEQFF
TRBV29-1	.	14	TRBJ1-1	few	TGCAGCGTTGTCAGGAGGGGAGGGTACACTGAAGCTTTCTTT	CSVVRRGGYTEAFF
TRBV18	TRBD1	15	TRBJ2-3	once	TGTGCCAGCTCCCGCCGTGACAGGGGGACAGATACGCAGTATTTT	CASSRRDRGTDTQYF
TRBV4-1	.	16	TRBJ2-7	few	TGCGCCAGCAGCCAAGGGCGAGGGGCCGGGGCCTACGAGCAGTACTTC	CASSQGRGAGAYEQYF
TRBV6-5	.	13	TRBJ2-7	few	TGTGCCAGCAGGCCCGGGACGCTCTACGAGCAGTACTTC	CASRPGTLYEQYF
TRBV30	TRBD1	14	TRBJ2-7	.	TGTGCCTGGGCAAATGGCCCTAGGGGGCTCGAGCAGTACTTC	CAWANGPRGLEQYF
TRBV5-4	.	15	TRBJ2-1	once	TGTGCCAGCAGCTCTTCTAGCCAACCTTACAATGAGCAGTTCTTC	CASSSSSQPYNEQFF
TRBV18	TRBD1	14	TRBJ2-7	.	TGTGCCAGCTCACCGGTACAGGGGGGATACGAGCAGTACTTC	CASSPVQGGYEQYF
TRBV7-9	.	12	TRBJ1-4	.	TGTGCCAGCAGCCGAGAGCAGGGAAGACTGTTTTTT	CASSREQGRLFF
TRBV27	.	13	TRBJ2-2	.	TGTGCCAGCAGGCGAATCGGGGGCGGGGAGCTGTTTTTT	CASRRIGGGELFF
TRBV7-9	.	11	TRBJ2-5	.	TGTGCCATCACGGTTCCTGGGGCCCAGTACTTC	CAITVPGAQYF
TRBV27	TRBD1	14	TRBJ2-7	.	TGTGCCAGCAGTTGGGGACAGGGGGCCTACGAGCAGTACTTC	CASSWGQGAYEQYF
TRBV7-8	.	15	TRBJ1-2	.	TGTGCCAGCAGCGCTCCGGACGGACCTAACTATGGCTACACCTTC	CASSAPDGPNYGYTF
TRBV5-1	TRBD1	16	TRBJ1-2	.	TGCGCCAGCAGCTTACGGCCGGGACAGGGAGTCGATGGCTACACCTTC	CASSLRPGQGVDGYTF
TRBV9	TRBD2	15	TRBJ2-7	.	TGTGCCAGCAGCGTAGGACTAGCGGGGGGAAAGGAGCAGTACTTC	CASSVGLAGGKEQYF
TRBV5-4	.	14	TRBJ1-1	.	TGTGCCAGCAGCTTGCGGGGTCGGGGCACTGAAGCTTTCTTT	CASSLRGRGTEAFF
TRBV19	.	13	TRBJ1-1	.	TGTGCCAGTAAGGGACCCCGGACCACTGAAGCTTTCTTT	CASKGPRTTEAFF
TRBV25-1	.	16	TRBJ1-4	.	TGTGCCAGCAGTGAATCAAATAAGGCCCGGGCTGAAAAACTGTTTTTT	CASSESNKARAEKLFF
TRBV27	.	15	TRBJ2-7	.	TGTGCCAGCAGTTTAGGCCTTACGGATTCCTACGAGCAGTACTTC	CASSLGLTDSYEQYF
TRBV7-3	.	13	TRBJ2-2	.	TGTGCCAGCAGCTTATTAAACGCCGGGGAGCTGTTTTTT	CASSLLNAGELFF
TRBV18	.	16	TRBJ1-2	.	TGTGCCAGCTCACCACGGGGCCGGGGGGGACCCTATGGCTACACCTTC	CASSPRGRGGPYGYTF
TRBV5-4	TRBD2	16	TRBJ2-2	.	TGTGCCAGCAGCCAAATACTAGCGGGGGGGTCCGGGGAGCTGTTTTTT	CASSQILAGGSGELFF
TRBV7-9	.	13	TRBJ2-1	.	TGTGCCAGCAGCTTATTCCAGCGCAATGAGCAGTTCTTC	CASSLFQRNEQFF
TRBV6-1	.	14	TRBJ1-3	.	TGTGCCAGCAGTACAGGAGGCTCTGGAAACACCATATATTTT	CASSTGGSGNTIYF
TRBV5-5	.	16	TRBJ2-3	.	TGTGCCAGCAGCTTGGCCTCGCACCGGATCACAGATACGCAGTATTTT	CASSLASHRITDTQYF
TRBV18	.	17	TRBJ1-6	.	TGTGCCAGCTCGCCACGGGGGGGGAGCTCCTATAATTCACCCCTCCACTTT	CASSPRGGSSYNSPLHF
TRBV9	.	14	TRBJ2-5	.	TGTGCCAGCAGCGTAGGAGAACAGGAGGAGACCCAGTACTTC	CASSVGEQEETQYF
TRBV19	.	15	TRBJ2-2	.	TGTGCCAGTAGACAAATCGGACAGAACACCGGGGAGCTGTTTTTT	CASRQIGQNTGELFF
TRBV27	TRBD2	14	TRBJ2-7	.	TGTGCCAGCAGCCTTAGCGGGAGGTCCTACGAGCAGTACTTC	CASSLSGRSYEQYF
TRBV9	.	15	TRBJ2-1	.	TGTGCCAGCAGCTCCCCCCGGACACCGAGCAATGAGCAGTTCTTC	CASSSPRTPSNEQFF